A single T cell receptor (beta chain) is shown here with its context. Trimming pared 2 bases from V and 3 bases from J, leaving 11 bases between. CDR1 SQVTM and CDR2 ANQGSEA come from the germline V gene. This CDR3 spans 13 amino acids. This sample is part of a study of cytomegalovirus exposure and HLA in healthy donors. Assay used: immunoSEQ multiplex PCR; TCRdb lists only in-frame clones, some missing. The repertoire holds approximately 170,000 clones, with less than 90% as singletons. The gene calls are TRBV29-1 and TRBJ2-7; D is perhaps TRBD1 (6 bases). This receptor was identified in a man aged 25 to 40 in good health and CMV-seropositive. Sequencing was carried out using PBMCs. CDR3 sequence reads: CSVEYRDGYEQYF. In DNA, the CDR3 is TGCAGCGTTGAATACAGGGACGGCTACGAGCAGTACTTC.